One sample yielded the 9 T cell receptor beta chains listed below, sequenced in a study of blood T cell repertoires in COVID-19. Measured with immunoSEQ multiplex PCR; TCRdb has only the in-frame clones, and not every one. Counted here are about 220,000 clones, over 75% occurring once; the ten biggest clones make up approximately 5%. The source material was peripheral blood. Every receptor here comes from a human donor in a cohort sampled during active COVID-19.

V and J are TRBV10-3 and TRBJ1-5; the match to TRBD1 covers 7 bases. V was pared by 4 bases and J by 7 bases, with 10 bases of the junction left unmatched. The CDR3 covers 15 residues. Germline CDR1 is ENHRY and CDR2 is SYGVKD. The CDR3 reads CAISGAGGGGQPQHF. The CDR3 DNA sequence: TGTGCCATCAGTGGTGCAGGAGGGGGCGGACAGCCCCAGCATTTT.

CDR3: CASTPGGIQGTTEAFF. In nucleotides, the CDR3 is TGCGCCAGCACCCCGGGAGGTATCCAGGGGACGACTGAAGCTTTCTTT. The chain is built from TRBV5-1 and TRBJ1-1; TRBD1 might be the D (6 bases). This CDR3 has 16 amino acids. Deletions cut 6 bases from V and 5 bases from J, with 23 bases between. Germline loops: CDR1 SGHRS, CDR2 YFSETQ.

V is TRBV28 and J is TRBJ2-2, with D possibly being TRBD2 (6 bases). Trimming took 4 bases from V and 5 from J, leaving 14 bases between them. The CDR3 has 15 amino acids. CDR1 and CDR2 (germline): MDHEN, SYDVKM. CDR3 sequence (DNA): TGTGCCAGCAGTTCGTTGCAGGGAGGAACCGGGGAGCTGTTTTTT. Amino acid sequence: CASSSLQGGTGELFF.

CDR3 bases: TGTGCCAGCAGCAAAAGGGTCGGACTCTCCTATGGCTACACCTTC. Translating gives CASSKRVGLSYGYTF. The chain is built from TRBV21-1 and TRBJ1-2. TRBV21-1 is deemed a pseudogene. This CDR3 spans 15 amino acids.

The chain has TRBV4-2 and TRBJ1-2; D not resolved. The CDR3 totals 15 residues. V lost 2 bases and J 2 bases, leaving 12 bases between the germline ends. Germline V CDR1 and CDR2: LGHNA, YNFKEQ. The CDR3 DNA reads TGTGCCAGCAGCCAAACTGACATATTAAACTATGGCTACACCTTC. It encodes CASSQTDILNYGYTF.

J is TRBJ1-6 and V is TRBV13; D gene unclear. The CDR3 totals 12 residues. Trimming removed 6 bases from V and 10 bases from J, with 10 bases in between. Germline loops: CDR1 PRHDT, CDR2 FYEKMQ (reference sequence). As DNA, the CDR3 is TGTGCCAGCAGGGTTGGGAGATCACCCCTCCACTTT. Protein: CASRVGRSPLHF.

The chain joins TRBV5-4 to TRBJ2-5; no clear D gene. Germline-derived CDR1 and CDR2 are SGHNT and YYREEE (reference sequence). Trimming removed 2 bases at V and 1 base at J, with 9 bases between. This CDR3 spans 14 amino acids. This CDR3 is CASSFFLAQETQYF. The CDR3 nucleotides are TGTGCCAGCAGCTTTTTTTTAGCCCAAGAGACCCAGTACTTC.

About this clone itself: This CDR3 is also generated by other DNA sequences in the sample. The rearrangement uses TRBV30 and TRBJ1-1, with D possibly matching TRBD1 (5 bases). Trimming took 0 bases from V and 5 from J, leaving 10 bases between them. The CDR3 length is 13 residues. Germline CDR1 is GTSNPN and CDR2 is SVGIG (reference sequence). Here the CDR3 DNA reads TGTGCCTGGAGTGTAACGGGGGGGACTGAAGCTTTCTTT. It encodes CAWSVTGGTEAFF.

V and J are TRBV28 and TRBJ1-1; possibly TRBD1 for D (6 bases). V was cut by 5 bases and J by 6 bases, with 19 bases left in between. Germline V lookup: CDR1 MDHEN, CDR2 SYDVKM. The CDR3 runs to 15 residues. CDR3 DNA: TGTGCCAGCAGTCCAACCGACAGGCATGTTCCTGAAGCTTTCTTT. Translation gives CASSPTDRHVPEAFF.